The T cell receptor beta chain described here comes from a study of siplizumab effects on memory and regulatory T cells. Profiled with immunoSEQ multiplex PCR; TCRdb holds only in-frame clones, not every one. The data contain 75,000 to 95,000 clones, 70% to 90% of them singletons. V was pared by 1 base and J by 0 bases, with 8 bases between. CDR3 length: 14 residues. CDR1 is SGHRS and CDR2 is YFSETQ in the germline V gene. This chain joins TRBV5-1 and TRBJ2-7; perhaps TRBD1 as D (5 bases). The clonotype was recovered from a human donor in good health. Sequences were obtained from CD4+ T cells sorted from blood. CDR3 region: CASSLFRVSYEQYF. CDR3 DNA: TGCGCCAGCAGCTTGTTCAGGGTCTCCTACGAGCAGTACTTC.